These 13 T cell receptor beta chains were sequenced from one sample in a study of blood T cell repertoires in COVID-19. Repertoires were generated with immunoSEQ multiplex PCR, while TCRdb's copy carries only in-frame clones and drops some. The data hold about 68,000 clones, with 85% observed a single time. Material for sequencing was peripheral blood. These receptors were collected from a man in his fifties with acute or convalescent COVID-19.

J is TRBJ2-3 and V is TRBV30; 9 positions agree with TRBD2. This CDR3 is 13 amino acids long. Germline V gene sequence: CDR1 GTSNPN, CDR2 SVGIG (reference sequence). Germline trimming cut 8 bases from V and 6 bases from J; bases unmatched to any gene: 9. The CDR3 nucleotides read TGTGCCCAGCGGGCGGGGGGGCCTGATACGCAGTATTTT. Protein product: CAQRAGGPDTQYF.

The chain combines TRBV2 with TRBJ2-2; the match to TRBD1 covers 9 bases. Germline values: CDR1 SNHLY, CDR2 FYNNEI. V lost 6 bases to trimming and J lost 7 bases; unmatched junction nucleotides: 3. The CDR3 is 13 amino acids. The CDR3 sequence is CASRGQGIGELFF. The CDR3 region has the DNA TGTGCCAGCAGAGGACAGGGGATCGGGGAGCTGTTTTTT.

V is TRBV7-3 and J is TRBJ2-1; 9 nucleotides align to TRBD1. This CDR3 spans 14 amino acids. The V gene end was trimmed by 3 bases and the J gene end by 13 bases; junction bases not matched to a gene: 10. Germline V CDR1 and CDR2: SGHTA, FQGTGA. The CDR3 DNA is TGTGCCAGCAGCTTGGGTACAGGGGGCGCTTCCCAGTTCTTC. It is translated as CASSLGTGGASQFF.

V gene TRBV29-1 combines with J gene TRBJ2-3, with D unclear. Germline lookup yields CDR1 SQVTM and CDR2 ANQGSEA. The CDR3 contains 12 residues. The ends were cut back, 3 bases at V and 5 bases at J, with 9 bases in the middle. The CDR3 bases are TGCAGCGTTGACACTAATGGAGATACGCAGTATTTT. Its translation is CSVDTNGDTQYF.

The V call is TRBV29-1, the J call TRBJ2-7; D is perhaps TRBD1 (5 bases). The CDR3 covers 13 residues. V lost 6 bases to trimming and J lost 0 bases, with 12 bases between them. Germline CDR1 and CDR2: SQVTM and ANQGSEA. The CDR3 nucleotides are TGCAGCGTGCGCAGGGATAACTCCTACGAGCAGTACTTC. Translating it yields CSVRRDNSYEQYF.

This chain's CDR3 is CAWSTPRSYLETQYF. The CDR3 coding sequence is TGTGCCTGGAGTACCCCCCGGTCCTACCTAGAGACCCAGTACTTC. The gene calls are TRBV30 and TRBJ2-5; D is uncertain. The germline gives CDR1 GTSNPN, CDR2 SVGIG (reference sequence). V gave up 2 bases and J gave up 4 bases, with 17 bases separating them. This CDR3 comprises 15 residues.

The genes are TRBV3-1 (or the pseudogene TRBV3-2) and TRBJ2-1; 8 bases match TRBD2. J gave up 2 bases and V 3 bases, and 6 bases lay outside the gene matches. There are 16 residues in the CDR3. Germline V gene data show CDR1 as LGHDT and CDR2 as YNNKEL (reference sequence). This chain's CDR3 is CASSQDSGATYNEQFF. The CDR3 bases are TGTGCCAGCAGCCAGGATAGCGGGGCTACCTACAATGAGCAGTTCTTC.

V and J are TRBV10-3 and TRBJ2-1; possible D gene TRBD2, 7 bases. Germline CDR1 is ENHRY and CDR2 is SYGVKD. V was shortened by 4 bases and J by 5 bases, with 12 bases between the two germline ends. CDR3 length: 14 residues. The CDR3 region is CAISAAGANNEQFF. The CDR3, as DNA: TGTGCCATCAGTGCCGCGGGGGCAAACAATGAGCAGTTCTTC.

This chain joins TRBV19 and TRBJ2-3; the D is unclear. This CDR3 has 13 amino acids. V lost 7 bases to trimming and J lost 0 bases, with 8 bases between them. Germline assignment: CDR1 LNHDA and CDR2 SQIVND (reference sequence). CDR3 loop: CASMMRSTDTQYF. The CDR3 bases are TGTGCCAGTATGATGCGTAGCACAGATACGCAGTATTTT.

The chain employs TRBV30 and TRBJ1-5; 7 bases are a match to TRBD1. Germline V CDR1 and CDR2: GTSNPN, SVGIG (reference sequence). The J segment lost 9 bases and the V segment lost 3 bases, leaving 8 bases of the junction unmatched. The CDR3 length is 13 residues. CDR3 loop: CAWSGTENGPQHF. The CDR3 DNA sequence: TGTGCCTGGAGCGGGACAGAAAATGGGCCCCAGCATTTT.

The rearrangement uses TRBV6-5 and TRBJ1-2; 10 nucleotides line up with TRBD1. The CDR3 has 15 amino acids. The V segment lost 6 bases and the J segment 2 bases; nucleotides outside the gene matches: 6. CDR1 is MNHEY and CDR2 is SVGAGI in the germline V gene. CDR3 in DNA: TGTGCCAGCAGAATAGCGACAGGGGGCAACTATGGCTACACCTTC. Protein product: CASRIATGGNYGYTF.

The V gene is TRBV15, the J gene TRBJ2-2; 7 nucleotides match TRBD2. Germline V gene lookup returns CDR1 LNHNV and CDR2 YYDKDF (reference sequence). This CDR3 has 17 amino acids. J gave up 6 bases and V 2 bases, and 12 bases lay outside the gene matches. This CDR3 reads CATSRLPLSGSPGELFF. The CDR3 region has the DNA TGTGCCACCAGCAGATTACCTCTTAGCGGGTCTCCCGGGGAGCTGTTTTTT. The variable domain in full, with the rest retrieved from reference TRBV15 and TRBJ2-2, is DAMVIQNPRYQVTQFGKPVTLSCSQTLNHNVMYWYQQKSSQAPKLLFHYYDKDFNNEADTPDNFQSRRPNTSFCFLDIRSPGLGDTAMYLCATSRLPLSGSPGELFFGEGSRLTVL.

The chain has TRBV10-2 and TRBJ2-5, with 8 bases aligning to TRBD2. Trimming took 3 bases from V and 2 from J; bases not matched to a gene: 5. This CDR3 contains 15 residues. Germline V gives CDR1 WSHSY, CDR2 SAAADI. CDR3 amino acids: CASSEMLAGQETQYF. In nucleotides, the CDR3 is TGCGCCAGCAGTGAAATGTTAGCGGGGCAAGAGACCCAGTACTTC.